The present T cell receptor beta chain was sequenced within a study of T cells in narcolepsy. Points on this clone: Its specificity is not known.

Study observations and caveats: Autoreactive clonotypes reportedly recurred in blood of same and different patients, not controls.

Repertoires were generated with immunoSEQ multiplex PCR, while TCRdb's copy carries only in-frame clones and drops some. Of fewer than 35,000 clones detected, 82% appear once; the ten largest clones hold approximately 2.7%. The V and J ends lost 0 bases and 4 bases respectively, with 15 bases between them. The V gene's germline CDR1 is LGHNA and CDR2 YSLEER. The CDR3 totals 17 residues. What was sequenced was CD45RA- memory CD4+ T cells from PBMCs. The chain combines TRBV4-3 with TRBJ2-2, with D possibly TRBD2 on 7 matching bases. The source of this sequence is a human donor with narcolepsy. CDR3 sequence reads: CASSQDLGGAGTGELFF. For the CDR3, the DNA is TGCGCCAGCAGCCAAGATCTGGGGGGGGCCGGCACCGGGGAGCTGTTTTTT.